This T cell receptor beta chain derives from a study of neurological immune-mediated disorders. Findings and limits, study-wide: Across subjects, no CDR3 amino acid sequence appeared in expanded clones of more than one subject, a finding that suggested private repertoires in all groups.

This clonotype was seen ten or more times. As yet, its antigen is unknown. One entry per CDR3 protein results from TCRdb running MiXCR on the 5' RACE reads. The table shows about 59,000 distinct CDR3 sequences, with 9.5% to 15% occurring only once. Trimming took 4 bases from V and 2 from J, leaving 15 bases between them. This CDR3 is built from 14 residues. Germline V gene lookup returns CDR1 SQVTM and CDR2 ANQGSEA. The receptor comes from a woman in her sixties or seventies with HTLV-1-associated myelopathy (HAM/TSP). Sequencing was performed on PBMCs. J is TRBJ2-7 and V is TRBV29-1; no firm D call. The CDR3 loop reads CSVAPSFGTYEQYF. CDR3 DNA: TGCAGCGTTGCTCCGTCCTTTGGGACCTACGAGCAGTACTTC.